This T cell receptor beta chain emerged from a study of OX40 agonist ivuxolimab in advanced cancers. This CDR3 has 14 residues. Germline V gene data show CDR1 as MDHEN and CDR2 as SYDVKM. The J segment lost 6 bases and the V segment lost 8 bases, leaving 10 bases of the junction unmatched. The table came from immunoSEQ multiplex PCR; TCRdb's copy has only in-frame clones and leaves some out. This table holds tens of thousands of clones, around 92% found once. This chain links TRBV28 with TRBJ2-7; 10 bases agree with TRBD2. The sequence was obtained from an adult with an advanced solid tumor such as melanoma, head and neck, liver or kidney cancer. The input for sequencing was CD4+ or CD8+ T cells sorted from blood, taken in a trial of the OX40 agonist ivuxolimab. The CDR3 DNA reads as TGTGCCAGCGGATTTACTAGCGGGATCGTCGAGCAGTACTTC. It translates to CASGFTSGIVEQYF.